This TCR beta chain derives from a study of blood T cell repertoires in COVID-19. In the study overall: Both acute and convalescent COVID-19 samples were obtained from the United States, Italy and Spain. PBMCs, B-cell-depleted T cells, or T cells were the source of the cDNA or gDNA that made up the material.

In the authors' workflow: Amplification of reference gene primers was used by the study to estimate nucleated cell counts. The table came from immunoSEQ multiplex PCR; TCRdb's copy has only in-frame clones and leaves some out. D and trimming come from the DNA, and the V and J calls and clone size come from that table. The sample has approximately 300,000 clones; around 80% are singletons. V lost 3 bases to trimming and J lost 1 base, with 15 bases between them. Germline-derived CDR1 and CDR2 are DFQATT and SNEGSKA (reference sequence). This CDR3 region has 15 residues. The sequenced sample consisted of peripheral blood. This chain connects TRBV20-1 to TRBJ1-1; tentative D call: TRBD1 (6 bases). This TCR was sampled from a woman between 50 and 59 years old with acute or convalescent COVID-19. For the CDR3, the DNA is TGCAGTGCTAGTCCAGGGGCCAAGCCGAACACTGAAGCTTTCTTT. Translation gives CSASPGAKPNTEAFF.